Sequencing of this T cell receptor beta chain was carried out in a study of lung T cells in sarcoidosis with Löfgren's syndrome. Germline CDR1 SGHAT, CDR2 FQNNGV. The CDR3 length is 13 residues. Trimming stripped 5 bases from V and 5 bases from J, with 12 bases between. As for this clonotype: The antigen remains unidentified.

MiXCR, applied by TCRdb to the reads, yields one record per CDR3 protein. This sample has fewer than 80,000 distinct CDR3 sequences; 21% occur once, and the top ten carry 2.3%. Study-wide points: Paired TRAV12-1/TRBV2 TCRs showed CDR3 homology and preferential pairing. The most expanded V genes in Löfgren's patients were reportedly TRAV12-1 and TRBV2.

The sequence derives from a human donor with sarcoidosis (Löfgren's syndrome or another form), or a control subject (not recorded which). J is TRBJ2-5 and V is TRBV11-2; D is uncertain. Sequencing was carried out using CD4+ T cells from PBMCs. For the CDR3, the DNA is TGTGCCAGCAGCCCAGGAGTGGGGGAGACCCAGTACTTC. Translated, it gives CASSPGVGETQYF.